These 30 T cell receptor beta chains came from one sample sequenced in a study of blood T cells in healthy people across ages. It was with a sample-barcoded 5' primer and a J-beta primer mix that a second PCR of about 6 to 11 cycles was run. Using its own MiXCR run on the 5' RACE reads, TCRdb lists one record per CDR3 protein. Seen here are over 600,000 distinct CDR3 sequences, 46% observed once, and the top ten hold 15% to 20%. Material: blood. The source of these receptors is a man older than 75 in good health.

In DNA, the CDR3 is TGTGCCAGTAGTTCAACAGGGAGTAAGCAGTTCTTC. Translation gives CASSSTGSKQFF. This chain uses TRBV19 with TRBJ2-1; tentatively, D is TRBD1 (6 bases). This CDR3 has 12 amino acids. The V gene lost 5 bases and the J gene lost 11 bases, with 13 bases spanning the gap. Germline lookup yields CDR1 LNHDA and CDR2 SQIVND (reference sequence).

This clonotype was picked up a small number of times. The chain has TRBV20-1 and TRBJ2-3; TRBD2 agrees at 7 bases. This CDR3 comprises 14 residues. Per the germline V gene, CDR1 is DFQATT and CDR2 is SNEGSKA (reference sequence). After removal of 0 bases from V and 8 bases from J, the junction contained 8 bases not matched to a gene. The CDR3 here is CSAREGLGVGTQYF. CDR3 nucleotides: TGCAGTGCTAGAGAAGGACTAGGGGTTGGTACGCAGTATTTT.

The rearrangement links TRBV10-3 to TRBJ1-2; D gene uncertain. The CDR3 extends over 14 amino acids. V was cut by 2 bases and J by 5 bases, with 12 bases left in between. The germline V gene encodes CDR1 ENHRY and CDR2 SYGVKD. The CDR3 is CAISEGGARYGYTF. DNA for the CDR3: TGTGCCATCAGTGAGGGAGGCGCGAGGTATGGCTACACCTTC.

The rearrangement uses TRBV28 and TRBJ1-3; TRBD1 might be the D (6 bases). This CDR3 contains 14 residues. The V gene's germline CDR1 is MDHEN and CDR2 SYDVKM. Trimming removed 6 bases at V and 4 bases at J, with 13 bases between. CDR3 nucleotide sequence: TGTGCCAGCAGCCAACAGGGATTGGGAAACACCATATATTTT. Protein sequence: CASSQQGLGNTIYF.

In this sample, this clonotype turned up a few times. V usage is TRBV2 and J usage is TRBJ2-1; TRBD2 might be the D (6 bases). Germline V gives CDR1 SNHLY, CDR2 FYNNEI. The CDR3 has 14 residues. The V end was cut by 7 bases, the J end by 2 bases, with 12 bases between. This CDR3 reads CASTPLATYNEQFF. CDR3 bases: TGTGCCAGCACGCCACTAGCTACCTACAATGAGCAGTTCTTC. Full variable domain (remainder filled in from reference TRBV2 and TRBJ2-1): EPEVTQTPSHQVTQMGQEVILRCVPISNHLYFYWYRQILGQKVEFLVSFYNNEISEKSEIFDDQFSVERPDGSNFTLKIRSTKLEDSAMYFCASTPLATYNEQFFGPGTRLTVL.

The V call is TRBV3-1, the J call TRBJ1-5, with a tentative D call TRBD1 (6 bases). CDR3 size: 15 residues. From germline, CDR1 is LGHDT and CDR2 YNNKEL (reference sequence). The germline V and J ends were trimmed by 0 bases and 6 bases, with 12 bases remaining between them. CDR3 protein: CASSQDQQGRQPQHF. The CDR3 DNA follows: TGTGCCAGCAGCCAAGATCAACAGGGTCGTCAGCCCCAGCATTTT.

The chain uses TRBV7-2 and TRBJ1-6; a weak D match, TRBD1 (6 bases). V was trimmed by 5 bases and J by 0 bases, leaving 17 bases between them. The CDR3 length is 18 residues. CDR1 is SGHTA and CDR2 is FQGNSA in the germline V gene. The DNA of the CDR3 is TGTGCCAGCAGCCCCCAGGCAGGGGCGCCCTCCTATAATTCACCCCTCCACTTT. It is translated as CASSPQAGAPSYNSPLHF. The whole variable domain, filled in from reference TRBV7-2 and TRBJ1-6, reads GAGVSQSPSNKVTEKGKDVELRCDPISGHTALYWYRQSLGQGLEFLIYFQGNSAPDKSGLPSDRFSAERTGGSVSTLTIQRTQQEDSAVYLCASSPQAGAPSYNSPLHFGNGTRLTVT.

This clonotype has a handful of counts. This chain uses TRBV28 with TRBJ1-2, with D possibly TRBD1 on 6 matching bases. The germline gives CDR1 MDHEN, CDR2 SYDVKM. V was cut by 3 bases and J by 5 bases, with 19 bases left in between. The CDR3 runs 16 residues. The DNA for the CDR3 is TGTGCCAGCAGTTTTTTTGGTGTCAGGGGCCATTATGGCTACACCTTC. Amino acids: CASSFFGVRGHYGYTF.

The chain uses TRBV12-3 or TRBV12-4 and TRBJ2-1, with 14 bases fitting TRBD2. The end of the DNA aligns better with TRBJ2-7, so the J call may be wrong. CDR3 size: 17 residues. CDR3 amino acids: CASSSGTSGRPYNEQYF. The CDR3 DNA reads as TGTGCCAGCAGTTCGGGGACTAGCGGGAGACCTTACAATGAGCAGTACTTC.

This clonotype was found many times. CDR3 DNA: TGTGCCAGCAGCAAAGGTAGCGGGAGTGGGAAGAACATTCAGTACTTC. Translated, it gives CASSKGSGSGKNIQYF. The chain carries TRBV21-1 and TRBJ2-4; TRBD2, as called in the table, went unchecked against the DNA. TRBV21-1 represents a pseudogene. CDR3 length: 16 residues.

The genes are TRBV19 and TRBJ2-1; D gene unclear. Looked up from germline, CDR1 is LNHDA and CDR2 is SQIVND (reference sequence). V was trimmed by 3 bases and J by 1 base, leaving 10 bases between them. CDR3 length: 15 residues. The CDR3: CASSILRSSYNEQFF. The CDR3 DNA reads as TGTGCCAGTAGTATCTTGCGGTCATCCTACAATGAGCAGTTCTTC.

V usage is TRBV5-1 and J usage is TRBJ2-7; D unresolved. Germline V gives CDR1 SGHRS, CDR2 YFSETQ. The CDR3 runs 14 residues. The V and J ends lost 1 base and 1 base respectively, with 9 bases between them. CDR3: CASSLKQLSYEQYF. CDR3 nucleotide sequence: TGCGCCAGCAGCTTGAAACAGTTATCCTACGAGCAGTACTTC.

V and J are TRBV10-3 and TRBJ1-2, with D possibly TRBD1 on 5 matching bases. The V gene's germline CDR1 is ENHRY and CDR2 SYGVKD. CDR3 length: 16 residues. V shed 0 bases and J shed 4 bases, with 15 bases lying between them. CDR3 coding DNA: TGTGCCATCAGTGAGTCGGGCCAGGGAAAGGGCTATGGCTACACCTTC. It translates to CAISESGQGKGYGYTF.

The V and J genes are TRBV12-3 or TRBV12-4 and TRBJ2-5, with D possibly being TRBD1 (6 bases). The DNA end favors TRBJ2-7, so the J call may be wrong. CDR3 length equals 17 residues. The CDR3 reads CASKAGPGVLNLYEQYF. In DNA form, the CDR3 reads TGTGCCAGCAAAGCCGGCCCAGGGGTACTTAACCTTTACGAGCAGTACTTC.

V and J are TRBV20-1 and TRBJ2-1, with 13 nucleotides matching TRBD2. The CDR3 length is 16 residues. V was pared by 0 bases and J by 10 bases, with 9 bases of the junction left unmatched. Germline V gives CDR1 DFQATT, CDR2 SNEGSKA (reference sequence). DNA of the CDR3: TGCAGTGCTAGAGATCCCCAGACGGGACTAGCGGGGGAGCAGTTCTTC. Amino acids: CSARDPQTGLAGEQFF.

The J gene is TRBJ1-4, the V gene TRBV6-5; D is unresolved. Trimming shortened V by 7 bases and J by 6 bases, and 12 bases separated the two germline ends. Germline V gene lookup returns CDR1 MNHEY and CDR2 SVGAGI. CDR3 length: 13 residues. The CDR3 loop is CASKRAGDEKLFF. CDR3 DNA sequence: TGTGCCAGCAAACGAGCCGGAGATGAAAAACTGTTTTTT.

This clonotype was detected only a few times. The chain carries TRBV12-3 or TRBV12-4 and TRBJ2-7; D is unresolved. The V end lost 4 bases, the J end lost 6 bases, and 10 bases lay between the germline ends. This CDR3 comprises 12 residues. DNA of the CDR3: TGTGCCAGCAGTTCCCGGCAGCTCGAGCAGTACTTC. Residues: CASSSRQLEQYF.

The chain has TRBV28 and TRBJ2-7, with 11 bases lining up with TRBD2. The CDR3 is made up of 19 amino acids. The germline V gene encodes CDR1 MDHEN and CDR2 SYDVKM. Trimming cost V 5 bases and J 4 bases; bases outside gene matches: 19. The CDR3 protein is CASSKTASGRFSVGYEQYF. The CDR3 DNA reads as TGTGCCAGCAGTAAGACGGCTAGCGGGAGGTTCTCGGTAGGGTACGAGCAGTACTTC.

This chain connects TRBV20-1 to TRBJ2-5, with D perhaps matching TRBD1 (6 bases). The V end lost 5 bases, the J end lost 1 base, and 20 bases lay between the germline ends. CDR3 length equals 16 residues. Germline assignment: CDR1 DFQATT and CDR2 SNEGSKA (reference sequence). The CDR3 coding sequence is TGCAGTGCTCTGGGCCCAGGGGCAACCTTCCAAGAGACCCAGTACTTC. Its translation is CSALGPGATFQETQYF.

The V and J genes are TRBV28 and TRBJ2-1; the D is unclear. Deletions cut 6 bases from V and 14 bases from J, with 17 bases between. This CDR3 contains 12 residues. Looked up from germline, CDR1 is MDHEN and CDR2 is SYDVKM. The CDR3 spells CASSHGVNKEFF. In DNA, the CDR3 is TGTGCCAGCAGCCATGGGGTAAATAAGGAGTTCTTC.

This clonotype appeared a few times. This sequence joins TRBV29-1 and TRBJ2-1, with D maybe TRBD1 (6 bases). The V end was cut by 8 bases, the J end by 12 bases, with 20 bases between. Germline lookup yields CDR1 SQVTM and CDR2 ANQGSEA. The CDR3 has 12 amino acids. The CDR3 DNA sequence: TGCAGCTACAGGGTGCAACTTTCTTGGCAGTTCTTC. Amino acids: CSYRVQLSWQFF.

V gene TRBV12-3 or TRBV12-4 combines with J gene TRBJ2-3; 10 bases map to TRBD2. With V trimmed by 5 bases and J by 4 bases, 15 bases remained unmatched. The CDR3 sequence is 18 residues long. This CDR3 reads CASSPLFTSGNGSDTQYF. The CDR3 DNA sequence: TGTGCCAGCAGTCCACTATTTACTAGCGGGAATGGCTCAGATACGCAGTATTTT.

This clonotype was detected ten times or more. The genes are TRBV11-1 and TRBJ2-7, with D tentatively TRBD1 (6 bases). V was pared by 4 bases and J by 0 bases, with 10 bases between. The germline V gene encodes CDR1 SGHAT and CDR2 FQDESV (reference sequence). The CDR3 has 14 amino acids. The CDR3 region is CASSSGTSSYEQYF. The CDR3 region has the DNA TGTGCCAGCAGCTCCGGGACAAGCTCCTACGAGCAGTACTTC.

V gene TRBV7-3 combines with J gene TRBJ2-1; 14 bases line up with TRBD2. The V segment lost 3 bases and the J segment 10 bases; nucleotides outside the gene matches: 2. The CDR3 runs to 14 residues. The V gene's germline CDR1 is SGHTA and CDR2 FQGTGA. The CDR3 region is CASSLGLAGEEQFF. CDR3 nucleotide sequence: TGTGCCAGCAGCTTGGGACTAGCGGGAGAGGAGCAGTTCTTC.

The table lists this clonotype with a few counts. This chain connects TRBV15 to TRBJ2-1; 7 bases align to TRBD1. The CDR3 is made up of 14 amino acids. Germline CDR1 and CDR2: LNHNV and YYDKDF (reference sequence). Trimming cost V 5 bases and J 6 bases; bases outside gene matches: 7. The CDR3 bases are TGTGCCACCAGCCGGGACAGAACCATCAATGAGCAGTTCTTC. Its protein product is CATSRDRTINEQFF.

The V gene is TRBV27, the J gene TRBJ2-4; possibly TRBD2 for D (5 bases). V was pared by 8 bases and J by 4 bases, with 9 bases between. CDR3 length equals 12 residues. Per the germline V gene, CDR1 is MNHEY and CDR2 is SMNVEV (reference sequence). In nucleotides, the CDR3 is TGTGCCAGCGGACTGGTAAAAAACATTCAGTACTTC. Protein: CASGLVKNIQYF.

The chain carries TRBV5-5 and TRBJ2-5, with D hard to call. V lost 4 bases and J 5 bases, leaving 15 bases between the germline ends. CDR1 SGHKS and CDR2 YYEKEE come from the germline V gene (reference sequence). This CDR3 contains 14 residues. CDR3 loop: CASSTPGLRETQYF. For the CDR3, the DNA is TGTGCCAGCAGCACGCCTGGGCTAAGGGAGACCCAGTACTTC.

This clonotype was recorded a few times. The chain joins TRBV20-1 to TRBJ2-1; 13 nucleotides match TRBD2. V gave up 6 bases and J gave up 7 bases; unmatched junction bases: 9. The CDR3 sequence is 15 residues long. Germline lookup yields CDR1 DFQATT and CDR2 SNEGSKA (reference sequence). CDR3 coding DNA: TGCAGTGCACTCCCCGGGACTAGCGGGACAAATGAGCAGTTCTTC. It specifies CSALPGTSGTNEQFF.

The V call is TRBV20-1, the J call TRBJ2-1; a possible D gene is TRBD2 (6 bases). CDR1 is DFQATT, CDR2 SNEGSKA, per germline (reference sequence). The CDR3 is 14 residues long. V was clipped by 6 bases and J by 11 bases, with 23 bases between them. In DNA form, the CDR3 reads TGCAGTGCGCAGCATGGAGGGACCTACGATAAGCAGTTCTTC. It codes for CSAQHGGTYDKQFF.

V and J are TRBV6-5 and TRBJ2-1; D is perhaps TRBD1 (5 bases). Trimming left V 4 bases short and J 10 bases short, with 17 bases between. The CDR3 is 14 residues long. CDR1 is MNHEY, CDR2 SVGAGI, per germline. CDR3 residues: CASSSDIWAPEQFF. DNA for the CDR3: TGTGCCAGCAGTTCGGACATTTGGGCTCCCGAGCAGTTCTTC.